These 6 T cell receptor beta chains were sequenced from one sample in a study of blood T cell repertoires in COVID-19. Using immunoSEQ multiplex PCR, the repertoire was profiled, and TCRdb retains in-frame clones only, with some absent. The table records 40,000 to 50,000 clones, 70% to 90% of them present only once. The sequencing sample was made of peripheral blood. All receptors derive from a human donor in a cohort sampled during active COVID-19. The donor label of this sample is uncertain.

In nucleotides, the CDR3 is TGTGCCAGTAGTATCGGGACAGCGGAGACCCAGTACTTC. Residues: CASSIGTAETQYF. The gene calls are TRBV19 and TRBJ2-5, with 7 bases aligning to TRBD1. V lost 3 bases and J lost 5; bases outside the gene matches: 3. The CDR3 runs to 13 residues. Germline CDR1 reads LNHDA; CDR2 reads SQIVND (reference sequence).

The genes are TRBV6-6 and TRBJ2-1, with D possibly being TRBD2 (7 bases). The CDR3 spans 11 residues. V lost 8 bases, J lost 6 bases, and 8 bases lay in between. From germline, CDR1 is MNHNY and CDR2 SVGAGI (reference sequence). CDR3 sequence (DNA): TGTGCCAGCCGGGGGGCCAATGAGCAGTTCTTC. Translated, it gives CASRGANEQFF.

The V call is TRBV5-1, the J call TRBJ1-4, with D perhaps TRBD1 (5 bases). V lost 3 bases and J 1 base, leaving 7 bases between the germline ends. The CDR3 sequence is 14 residues long. The V gene's germline CDR1 is SGHRS and CDR2 YFSETQ. Here the CDR3 DNA reads TGCGCCAGCAGCTCGGGGGGAACTAATGAAAAACTGTTTTTT. This gives the protein CASSSGGTNEKLFF.

The chain carries TRBV5-1 and TRBJ1-4, with D uncertain. This CDR3 comprises 12 residues. The germline gives CDR1 SGHRS, CDR2 YFSETQ. V was clipped by 5 bases and J by 7 bases, with 9 bases between them. The CDR3: CASREEGEKLFF. CDR3 DNA: TGCGCCAGCAGGGAGGAAGGTGAAAAACTGTTTTTT.

This clone was picked up one time. The chain uses TRBV18 and TRBJ2-1, with 7 nucleotides matching TRBD2. CDR3 length: 12 residues. J gave up 7 bases and V 8 bases, and 5 bases lay outside the gene matches. Per germline, CDR1 KGHSH and CDR2 LQKENI. For the CDR3, the DNA is TGTGCCAGCACCCCCGGGGGGAATGAGCAGTTCTTC. It is translated as CASTPGGNEQFF.

The rearrangement links TRBV7-2 to TRBJ1-5, with 8 bases matching TRBD1. Per germline, CDR1 SGHTA and CDR2 FQGNSA. The J segment lost 4 bases and the V segment lost 5 bases, leaving 10 bases of the junction unmatched. This CDR3 has 16 residues. The CDR3 spells CASSPLTGAGNQPQHF. Written as DNA, the CDR3 is TGTGCCAGCAGCCCCTTGACAGGGGCGGGAAATCAGCCCCAGCATTTT. The full variable domain, with the rest looked up from reference TRBV7-2 and TRBJ1-5, is GAGVSQSPSNKVTEKGKDVELRCDPISGHTALYWYRQSLGQGLEFLIYFQGNSAPDKSGLPSDRFSAERTGGSVSTLTIQRTQQEDSAVYLCASSPLTGAGNQPQHFGDGTRLSIL.